This T cell receptor (beta chain) was observed in a study of cytotoxic CD8 clonotypes in ibrutinib-treated CLL. This clone appeared a few times. TCRdb keeps only in-frame clones here, not all; method: immunoSEQ multiplex PCR. Of 35,000 or so clones listed, roughly two thirds are singletons. This TCR derives from a human donor with chronic lymphocytic leukemia. The material sequenced was PBMCs, taken at disease progression, from a patient treated with ibrutinib.

The CDR3 sequence is CASSLTGSGGQSTDTQYF. The CDR3 nucleotides are TGTGCCAGCAGCTTAACGGGTAGCGGGGGCCAAAGCACAGATACGCAGTATTTT. V and J are TRBV11-2 and TRBJ2-3; 9 bases are shared with TRBD2. CDR3 length equals 18 residues. J lost 0 bases, V lost 2 bases, and 9 bases had no gene match. Germline loops: CDR1 SGHAT, CDR2 FQNNGV.